This is a list of T cell receptor beta chains from one sample in a study of blood T cell repertoires in COVID-19. Generated by immunoSEQ multiplex PCR, the TCRdb table keeps only in-frame clones and is missing some. The profile shows approximately 290,000 clones, 90% of them singletons. The material sequenced was PBMCs or T cells enriched from blood (not recorded which). The receptors derive from a woman younger than 35 with acute COVID-19. The CDR3 runs from the conserved cysteine through the conserved F or W. The D gene is left open where the match is weak. Clone size, where shown, is once, few, many, or a class for clones that have expanded.

clone_size	d_call	v_call	j_call	cdr3_nt	cdr3_aa
NA	NA	TRBV13	TRBJ2-2	TGTGCCAGCAGCCGTTATGACACCGGGGAGCTGTTTTTT	CASSRYDTGELFF
NA	TRBD2	TRBV3-1/TRBV3-2	TRBJ2-2	TGTGCCAGCAGCCAAGGACTAGCGGGAGGGCCCGGGGAGCTGTTTTTT	CASSQGLAGGPGELFF
NA	NA	TRBV5-1	TRBJ2-7	TGCGCCAGCAGCTTGGCGGGGTTCCCCTACGAGCAGTACTTC	CASSLAGFPYEQYF
NA	NA	TRBV6-5	TRBJ2-5	TGTGCCAGCAGTTACTCAGCGCGCAGTCGGCCCGAGACCCAGTACTTC	CASSYSARSRPETQYF
NA	TRBD1	TRBV6-5	TRBJ1-2	TGTGCCAGCAGTTACTCGTACAGGGGGCATGGCTACACCTTC	CASSYSYRGHGYTF
NA	NA	TRBV5-6	TRBJ2-1	TGTGCCAGCAGCCCCTTCGGGGGATACAATGAGCAGTTCTTC	CASSPFGGYNEQFF
NA	TRBD2	TRBV7-6	TRBJ2-1	TGTGCCAGCAGCCCCGGGGCTAGCGGGAACAATGAGCAGTTCTTC	CASSPGASGNNEQFF
NA	TRBD2	TRBV25-1	TRBJ2-1	TGTGCCAGCAGTTTTCCTAGCGGGAGGGGCGGTGAGCAGTTCTTC	CASSFPSGRGGEQFF
NA	NA	TRBV13	TRBJ2-5	TGTGCCAGCAGCCCGCGGTACCAAGAGACCCAGTACTTC	CASSPRYQETQYF
NA	NA	TRBV12-3/TRBV12-4	TRBJ1-5	TGTGCCAGCAGTGGACAGTACAATCAGCCCCAGCATTTT	CASSGQYNQPQHF
once	TRBD2	TRBV27	TRBJ2-5	TGTGCCAGCAGTTCCCTGAATCTAGCGGGGACCCAGTACTTC	CASSSLNLAGTQYF
NA	NA	TRBV18	TRBJ1-3	TGTGCCAGCTCACCACTCAATGTTTTAGACATACCTGGAAACACCATATATTTT	CASSPLNVLDIPGNTIYF
NA	TRBD2	TRBV11-1	TRBJ2-2	TGTGCCAGCAGTCCGGGACTAGCGCTGAACACCGGGGAGCTGTTTTTT	CASSPGLALNTGELFF
NA	TRBD1	TRBV5-1	TRBJ2-5	TGCGCCAGCAGCTTGCCTCCCCTTCCGGGACAGGGAGACCAAGAGACCCAGTACTTC	CASSLPPLPGQGDQETQYF
once	NA	TRBV5-8	TRBJ1-2	TGTGCCAGCAGCTTGGAACCAGGGCTTGGCTACACCTTC	CASSLEPGLGYTF
NA	TRBD1	TRBV28	TRBJ1-2	TGTGCCAGCAGTCATGAGATCTGGGGACAGAGAGCCTATGGCTACACCTTC	CASSHEIWGQRAYGYTF
once	NA	TRBV28	TRBJ2-7	TGTGCCAGCAGTCCATCGCAGGGCCACGAGCAGTACTTC	CASSPSQGHEQYF
NA	TRBD1	TRBV6-6	TRBJ2-7	TGTGCCAGCAGCCTGACAGGGACCTACGAGCAGTACTTC	CASSLTGTYEQYF
NA	TRBD1	TRBV11-2	TRBJ1-2	TGTGCCAGCAGCCCACCGGGACAGGGAACCGTCACCTTC	CASSPPGQGTVTF
once	NA	TRBV28	TRBJ1-5	TGTGCCAGCAGCCAGGGTGGCATCAGCCCCCAGCATTTT	CASSQGGISPQHF
NA	TRBD2	TRBV2	TRBJ2-3	TGTGCCAGCAGGGAACTAGCGGGAGTTGTAGATACGCAGTATTTT	CASRELAGVVDTQYF
NA	NA	TRBV19	TRBJ1-1	TGTGCCAGTAGTCCCTCGGGTTCGAACACTGAAGCTTTCTTT	CASSPSGSNTEAFF
NA	TRBD2	TRBV9	TRBJ2-7	TGTGCCAGCGGTCCCCCAGGACTAGCGGGGGAGCCCTACGAGCAGTACTTC	CASGPPGLAGEPYEQYF
NA	TRBD1	TRBV24-1	TRBJ1-2	TGTGCCACCAGACAACGGGACAGGGGACAATACACCTTC	CATRQRDRGQYTF
NA	TRBD2	TRBV27	TRBJ2-7	TGTGCCAGCAGGTTAGCGGGCCTAAGCTCCTACGAGCAGTACTTC	CASRLAGLSSYEQYF
NA	TRBD1	TRBV7-3	TRBJ2-2	TGTGCCAGCAGCTTACAGGGGGCTGACGCGAACACCGGGGAGCTGTTTTTT	CASSLQGADANTGELFF
NA	NA	TRBV28	TRBJ1-1	TGTGCCAGCAGTTCCAACATCAACACTGAAGCTTTCTTT	CASSSNINTEAFF
once	NA	TRBV29-1	TRBJ1-1	TGCAGCGTTGAAGATCGTGACAGGATGAACACTGAAGCTTTCTTT	CSVEDRDRMNTEAFF
once	NA	TRBV3-1/TRBV3-2	TRBJ1-2	TGTGCCAGCAGCCAAGATCGGGTCGCAGCTAACTATGGCTACACCTTC	CASSQDRVAANYGYTF
NA	TRBD1	TRBV7-9	TRBJ1-2	TGTGCCAGCAGCTTACCGACAGGGTTTTATGGCTACACCTTC	CASSLPTGFYGYTF
NA	NA	TRBV28	TRBJ2-2	TGTGCCAGCAGAGACTTCGGGGAGCTGTTTTTT	CASRDFGELFF
NA	NA	TRBV9	TRBJ1-1	TGTGCCAGCAGCAAATCCCGGGAGGGGACTGAAGCTTTCTTT	CASSKSREGTEAFF
NA	TRBD1	TRBV11-2	TRBJ1-5	TGTGCCAGCAGCCCCGGGACAGGGGGTCAGCCCCAGCATTTT	CASSPGTGGQPQHF
NA	TRBD2	TRBV29-1	TRBJ2-2	TGCAGCGTTGAAATAGCGGGAGGGGTCACCGGGGAGCTGTTTTTT	CSVEIAGGVTGELFF
NA	TRBD1	TRBV12-5	TRBJ2-1	TGTGCTAGTGGTCAGGGGGCGGCCAATGAGCAGTTCTTC	CASGQGAANEQFF
NA	TRBD2	TRBV5-1	TRBJ2-1	TGCGCCAGCAGCACAGGGACTAGCGGTTACAATGAGCAGTTCTTC	CASSTGTSGYNEQFF
NA	TRBD2	TRBV27	TRBJ2-2	TGTGCCAGCAGTTTCTCTCGCGGGAGAGTCTCCGGGGAGCTGTTTTTT	CASSFSRGRVSGELFF
NA	TRBD1	TRBV2	TRBJ1-1	TGTGCCAGCAGGACATTGACAGGGTTGGACACTGAAGCTTTCTTT	CASRTLTGLDTEAFF
NA	NA	TRBV19	TRBJ1-5	TGTGCCAGTAGTATAGGGCACCATAGCAATCAGCCCCAGCATTTT	CASSIGHHSNQPQHF
NA	TRBD1	TRBV19	TRBJ2-7	TGTGCCAGTAGTATGATACAGGGGAGCGGCCACGAGCAGTACTTC	CASSMIQGSGHEQYF
NA	TRBD2	TRBV6-2/TRBV6-3	TRBJ2-1	TGTGCCAGCAGTTCGACTAGCGACCCATACAATGAGCAGTTCTTC	CASSSTSDPYNEQFF
NA	TRBD2	TRBV27	TRBJ2-1	TGTGCCAGCAGTTCACTAGCGAGCTCCTACAATGAGCAGTTCTTC	CASSSLASSYNEQFF
NA	TRBD1	TRBV5-1	TRBJ1-6	TGCGCCAGCAGCCCGACAGGGGGAAATTCACCCCTCCACTTT	CASSPTGGNSPLHF
NA	TRBD2	TRBV27	TRBJ2-7	TGTGCCAGCAGTTCCACTAGCGGGAGGCTCGACGAGCAGTACTTC	CASSSTSGRLDEQYF
NA	TRBD1	TRBV24-1	TRBJ2-7	TGTGCCACCAGTGATTCCGGGACAGGCTATATTACGAGGCAGTACTTC	CATSDSGTGYITRQYF
NA	NA	TRBV5-1	TRBJ2-5	TGCGCCAGCAGCTTGGCCGCTCGGACAGAAGAGACCCAGTACTTC	CASSLAARTEETQYF
NA	TRBD2	TRBV18	TRBJ2-1	TGTGCCAGCTCACCCGGGACTAGCGTTAACAATGAGCAGTTCTTC	CASSPGTSVNNEQFF
once	NA	TRBV7-7	TRBJ2-5	TGTGCTAGCAGCTTCGGGGGGCGCGGAGAGACCCAGTACTTC	CASSFGGRGETQYF
once	TRBD2	TRBV11-2	TRBJ2-5	TGTGCCAGCAGCTTAGGACTAGCGGGAGGGCAAGAGACCCAGTACTTC	CASSLGLAGGQETQYF
NA	NA	TRBV5-1	TRBJ1-2	TGCGCCAGCAGCCCCGGACAGCCCTATGGCTACACCTTC	CASSPGQPYGYTF
NA	NA	TRBV9	TRBJ2-5	TGTGCCAGCAGCGTAGAGGGGGGAGGGCCTCAAGAGACCCAGTACTTC	CASSVEGGGPQETQYF
NA	NA	TRBV10-3	TRBJ2-3	TGTGCCGGTCCAACAGCGGGTAGATTCACAGATACGCAGTATTTT	CAGPTAGRFTDTQYF
few	TRBD1	TRBV25-1	TRBJ1-1	TGTGCCAGCAGTGATACGGACAGGGTTGGGACTGAAGCTTTCTTT	CASSDTDRVGTEAFF
NA	NA	TRBV28	TRBJ2-1	TGTGCCAGTAGCTTTTTAAGGGGCAGCTCCTACAATGAGCAGTTCTTC	CASSFLRGSSYNEQFF
NA	TRBD1	TRBV3-1/TRBV3-2	TRBJ1-4	TGTGCCAGCAGTTTTATACAGGGGAGGAATGAAAAACTGTTTTTT	CASSFIQGRNEKLFF
once	NA	TRBV7-9	TRBJ1-3	TGTGCCAGCAGCTTAATGGGCGGGGCGAGATCTGGAAACACCATATATTTT	CASSLMGGARSGNTIYF
NA	TRBD1	TRBV28	TRBJ1-1	TGTGCCAGCCGTATGACAGGGATGAACACTGAAGCTTTCTTT	CASRMTGMNTEAFF
NA	TRBD2	TRBV28	TRBJ2-5	TGTGCCAGCAGTTTTCCCGGAGCGGGGTTCGAAGAGACCCAGTACTTC	CASSFPGAGFEETQYF
NA	TRBD2	TRBV5-1	TRBJ2-7	TGCGCCAGCAGCAAGACTAGCGGTTCATACGAGCAGTACTTC	CASSKTSGSYEQYF
NA	TRBD2	TRBV7-9	TRBJ2-1	TGTGCCAGCAGCCCTAGCGGGAGGCACCACAATGAGCAGTTCTTC	CASSPSGRHHNEQFF